The entry below describes one T cell receptor (beta chain). The entry originates in a study of blood T cell repertoires in COVID-19. Turning to the study itself: The origin of the acute and convalescent COVID-19 samples was the United States, Italy and Spain.

Germline CDR1 reads GTSNPN; CDR2 reads SVGIG (reference sequence). V lost 2 bases and J 5 bases, leaving 9 bases between the germline ends. The CDR3 totals 12 residues. Source study methods: The assay estimated nucleated cells by amplifying reference gene primers. Sequencing was performed with immunoSEQ multiplex PCR; in TCRdb, only in-frame clones are kept and a portion is missing. D and trimming were read from the DNA, whereas the V and J calls and clone size are those reported in that table. This table holds about 140,000 clones, about 77% found once. The sample consisted of peripheral blood. The chain recombines TRBV30 with TRBJ1-2; D gene uncertain. The sequence was obtained from a woman aged 45-65 years with active or convalescent COVID-19. Here the CDR3 reads CAWSIYSYGYTF. The CDR3 DNA follows: TGTGCCTGGAGTATCTACAGTTATGGCTACACCTTC.